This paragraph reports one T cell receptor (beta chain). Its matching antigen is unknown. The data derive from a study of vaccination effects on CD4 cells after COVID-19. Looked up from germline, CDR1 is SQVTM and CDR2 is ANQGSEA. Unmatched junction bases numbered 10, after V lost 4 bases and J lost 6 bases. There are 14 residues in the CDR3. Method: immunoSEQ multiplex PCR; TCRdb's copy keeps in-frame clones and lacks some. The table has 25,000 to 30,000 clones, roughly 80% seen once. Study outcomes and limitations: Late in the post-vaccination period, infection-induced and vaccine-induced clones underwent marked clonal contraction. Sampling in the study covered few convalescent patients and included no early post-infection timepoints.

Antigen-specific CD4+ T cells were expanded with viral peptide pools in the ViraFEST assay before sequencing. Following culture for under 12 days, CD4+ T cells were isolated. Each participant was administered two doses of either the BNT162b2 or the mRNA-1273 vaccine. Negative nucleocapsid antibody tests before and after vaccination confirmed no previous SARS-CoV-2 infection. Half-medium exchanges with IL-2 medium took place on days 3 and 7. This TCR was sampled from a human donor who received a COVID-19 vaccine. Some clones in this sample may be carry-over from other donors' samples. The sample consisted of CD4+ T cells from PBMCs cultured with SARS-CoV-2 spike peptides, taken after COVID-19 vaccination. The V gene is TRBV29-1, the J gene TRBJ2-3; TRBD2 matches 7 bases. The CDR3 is CSVGWGGGRDTQYF. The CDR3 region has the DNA TGCAGCGTTGGATGGGGCGGGGGACGGGATACGCAGTATTTT.